This T cell receptor beta chain is from a study of shared clonotypes between healthy human individuals (dated by TCRdb to 2019 to 2021). Background for the entire study: A couple of women and three men aged 18 to 49 years were included in the cohort. To estimate repertoire size and how much clonotype sharing occurs between individuals, the study deeply sequenced the blood TCR repertoires of several healthy adults. To increase sequencing depth and limit assay-specific biases, different laboratories used diverse techniques to prepare libraries and sequence TCR repertoires. Between about 0.94 and 8.9 billion PBMCs per donor were obtained by leukapheresis.

A remark on this clone: Its antigen is unknown. Nothing much larger sits one base from this clone, and base qualities are not available.

General findings and caveats noted by the study authors: Because the study included only a small number of donors, the genetic and exposure-history diversity represented was limited. Pairwise subsampling led to the expectation that sequencing depth would affect the degree of clonotype sharing among donors. Sampling was restricted to blood, and TCR repertoires in tissue are likely to differ from TCR repertoires in blood.

Using the deep immunoSEQ assay, TCR CDR3 regions were amplified from genomic DNA by multiplex PCR. Extracted genomic DNA from each cell subset was spread evenly across all wells of several immunoSEQ 96-well plates, with each plate serving as a replicate. For unsorted PBMC, each replicate PCR was loaded with about 270 ng genomic DNA, equivalent to about 33,000 T cell genomes. Unsorted PBMC genomic DNA was sequenced across ten immunoSEQ deep assay plates. Purified libraries were measured with a Qubit 3.0 fluorometer, size-checked on a Bioanalyzer 2100, and measured again with the KAPA Library Quantification kit. Every immunoSEQ 96-well plate was sequenced on a separate single-read 150-cycle Illumina NextSeq 550 flow cell. Concerning the study's data processing: Because only junctional sequences without quality scores were contained in the immunoSEQ output, filtering matching that applied to full-length reads could not be performed. To assign V/J genes and CDR3, sequences were annotated using PyIR, a Python wrapper for IgBLAST v1.9, with IMGT germline references. Reads with weak V/J assignments (E-value above 1e-6), missing CDR3, stop codons, out-of-frame junctions, or ambiguous translated residues were removed. V3J clonotypes were defined as sequences sharing the same inferred V gene, J gene, and CDR3 amino acid sequence. Percentage overlap between repertoires was calculated by dividing the number of shared unique clonotypes by the size of the smaller repertoire. Repertoire richness was assessed with RTK rarefaction, the Chao1 estimator, and Recon v2.1 estimates of unobserved clonotypes. As stored in TCRdb, this immuneACCESS dataset retains in-frame rearrangements with V and J assigned. A fraction of the clones does not appear; measured against another copy, unresolved V genes explain less than half of the discrepancy, and the remainder lacks a known reason. The DNA gave D and trimming, while V, J and clone size come from that table. The sample table contains roughly 500,000 clones; only one count was recorded for over 60% of them. 10% to 15% of the sample is taken by the ten largest.

The donors were healthy, HIV-negative adults who had no recently reported acute infections or vaccinations. All donors were Caucasian adults living in Nashville, Tennessee, USA. In the unsorted samples, some 94 million PBMCs were counted, and genomic DNA was extracted using the QIAamp DNA Blood Mini kit. Blood was collected by leukapheresis, and PBMCs were isolated by Ficoll-Histopaque density gradient centrifugation and then cryopreserved in liquid nitrogen vapor phase. This receptor was obtained from a woman between 40 and 50 years old in good health. Some clones in this sample may be carry-over from other donors' samples. The sample was PBMCs.

CDR3 region: CASSVLTETGELFF. The sequence in DNA is TGTGCCAGCAGCGTTTTGACGGAAACCGGGGAGCTGTTTTTT. The V gene is TRBV9 and the J gene is TRBJ2-2, with the D gene not confidently named. CDR1 and CDR2 (SGDLS, YYNGEE) derive from the germline V gene. V loses 2 bases of germline sequence and J loses 5 bases, and the interval between the two ends is 10 bases. Taken from cysteine to phenylalanine, the CDR3 has 14 residues. The CDR3 DNA has 42 bases and is translated from base 1.